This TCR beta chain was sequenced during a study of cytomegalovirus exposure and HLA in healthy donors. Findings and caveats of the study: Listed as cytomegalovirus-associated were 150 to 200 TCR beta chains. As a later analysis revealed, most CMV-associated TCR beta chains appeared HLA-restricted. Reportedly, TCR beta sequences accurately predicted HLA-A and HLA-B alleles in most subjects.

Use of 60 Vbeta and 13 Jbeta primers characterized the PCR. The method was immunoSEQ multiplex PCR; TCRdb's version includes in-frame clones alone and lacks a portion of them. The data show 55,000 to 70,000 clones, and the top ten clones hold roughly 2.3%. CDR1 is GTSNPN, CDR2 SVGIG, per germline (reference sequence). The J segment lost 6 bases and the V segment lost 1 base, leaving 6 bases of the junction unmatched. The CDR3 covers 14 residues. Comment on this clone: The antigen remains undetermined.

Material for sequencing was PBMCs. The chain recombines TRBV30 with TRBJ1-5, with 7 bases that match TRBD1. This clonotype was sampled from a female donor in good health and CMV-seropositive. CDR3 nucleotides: TGTGCCTGGAGTGGACAGGGAATGTCTCAGCCCCAGCATTTT. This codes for CAWSGQGMSQPQHF.